Only a few counts were recorded for the clone carrying this TCR beta chain. Its antigen is unknown. The sample belongs to a study of response to subunit inactivated influenza vaccine. J lost 1 base, V lost 2 bases, and 7 bases had no gene match. The CDR3 contains 15 residues. Germline values: CDR1 DFQATT, CDR2 SNEGSKA (reference sequence). A single record per CDR3 protein comes from TCRdb applying MiXCR to the RT-PCR reads. The sample lists 450,000 to 600,000 distinct CDR3 sequences, roughly 8.2% occurring once. The study, taken as a whole, reports: The authors put forward the suggestion that each seasonal influenza vaccination may bring in only a limited number of new T cells.

This chain connects TRBV20-1 to TRBJ1-1, with 7 bases fitting TRBD1. Sequencing was performed on PBMCs from blood, taken about 24 months after vaccination. The TCR sequence derives from a man aged 50 to 75 who received an inactivated influenza vaccine. CDR3 sequence (DNA): TGCAGTGCTAGAAGCACAGGGGCGAAGAACACTGAAGCTTTCTTT. This gives the protein CSARSTGAKNTEAFF.